These 27 T cell receptor beta chains originate from one sample sequenced in a study of T cells in Graves' hyperthyroidism and ophthalmopathy. TCR beta CDR3 regions were amplified from RNA transcripts. First-round RT-PCR with HTBI primers amplified the TCR CDR3 region. MiXCR was run by TCRdb on the multiplex PCR reads, yielding one entry per CDR3 protein. This sample has fewer than 110,000 distinct CDR3 sequences, with 45% to 50% found just once. The source material was blood. The receptors originated from a man in his forties with Graves' hyperthyroidism.

Many counts were recorded for this clonotype. This sequence joins TRBV2 and TRBJ2-5, with TRBD2 matching over 8 bases. The V segment lost 4 bases and the J segment 5 bases; nucleotides outside the gene matches: 6. CDR1 is SNHLY and CDR2 is FYNNEI in the germline V gene. CDR3 length: 14 amino acids. The DNA for the CDR3 is TGTGCCAGCAGTGGCGCGGGGGGCGTGGAGACCCAGTACTTC. It yields the protein CASSGAGGVETQYF.

This clonotype was recorded at least ten times. This likely comes from a read error, as the CDR3 has no conserved phenylalanine or tryptophan at its end. No DNA is shown, since the ends of the CDR3 on it are uncertain; the CDR3 is the one TCRdb lists. The chain carries TRBV27 and TRBJ2-1; TRBD1, the table's D call, lacks a check against the DNA. The CDR3 is 10 residues long, counting both termini. The germline V gene encodes CDR1 MNHEY and CDR2 SMNVEV (reference sequence). CDR3 loop: CASKGQGTII.

This clonotype occurred many times. The rearrangement joins TRBV19 to TRBJ1-1, with TRBD1 matching 11 bases. Germline trimming cut 7 bases from V and 7 bases from J; bases unmatched to any gene: 11. In germline, CDR1 is LNHDA, CDR2 SQIVND (reference sequence). The CDR3 is 15 amino acids. The CDR3 loop is CASNFLGQGESEAFF. CDR3 coding DNA: TGTGCCAGTAATTTCCTGGGACAGGGGGAAAGTGAAGCTTTCTTT.

This clonotype was found many times. The chain joins TRBV5-8 to TRBJ2-7; D may be TRBD1 (5 bases). Germline V gives CDR1 SGHTS, CDR2 YDEGEE. This CDR3 has 14 residues. V shed 3 bases and J shed 5 bases, with 15 bases lying between them. The CDR3 DNA sequence: TGTGCCAGCAGCTCGTCCAGGGAAGTCCACGAGCAGTACTTC. It is translated as CASSSSREVHEQYF.

The chain employs TRBV9 and TRBJ2-7; possible D gene TRBD2, 6 bases. Trimming removed 10 bases at V and 5 bases at J, with 19 bases between. The CDR3 contains 13 residues. Germline V CDR1 and CDR2: SGDLS, YYNGEE. This CDR3 is CAAAPDRGNEQYF. Written as DNA, the CDR3 is TGTGCCGCGGCTCCGGACCGGGGGAACGAGCAGTACTTC. The whole variable domain, remainder taken from reference TRBV9 and TRBJ2-7, is DSGVTQTPKHLITATGQRVTLRCSPRSGDLSVYWYQQSLDQGLQFLIQYYNGEERAKGNILERFSAQQFPDLHSELNLSSLELGDSALYFCAAAPDRGNEQYFGPGTRLTVT.

The V and J genes are TRBV7-2 and TRBJ1-4; possibly TRBD1 for D (5 bases). Germline loops: CDR1 SGHTA, CDR2 FQGNSA. This CDR3 has 13 amino acids. Trimming took 4 bases from V and 8 from J, leaving 11 bases between them. Written as DNA, the CDR3 is TGTGCCAGCAGCTCCGCGGACAAGGAAAAACTGTTTTTT. Its translation is CASSSADKEKLFF.

The chain employs TRBV28 and TRBJ2-2, with D perhaps matching TRBD2 (5 bases). The ends were cut back, 2 bases at V and 4 bases at J, with 8 bases in the middle. Germline CDR1 and CDR2: MDHEN and SYDVKM. This CDR3 has 14 residues. The CDR3 coding sequence is TGTGCCAGCAGTTTAAGGGAGTTCACCGGGGAGCTGTTTTTT. As protein: CASSLREFTGELFF.

This CDR3 reads CASSVAGGEAFF. Here the CDR3 DNA reads TGTGCCAGCAGCGTAGCGGGCGGTGAGGCTTTCTTT. The rearrangement joins TRBV9 to TRBJ1-1; D is unclear. V dropped 0 bases and J dropped 11 bases, with 11 bases sitting between them. The CDR3 loop spans 12 amino acids. Germline CDR1 SGDLS, CDR2 YYNGEE.

This clonotype occurred many times. The V call is TRBV6-2 or TRBV6-3, the J call TRBJ2-3; D possibly corresponds to TRBD2 (7 bases). CDR1 is MNHEY, CDR2 SVGEGT, per germline. Trimming took off 6 bases at V and 0 bases at J, with 10 bases between the two ends. The CDR3 runs 14 residues. CDR3 in DNA: TGTGCCAGCAGGTCGGGGGGCAGCACAGATACGCAGTATTTT. The encoded protein is CASRSGGSTDTQYF.

This clonotype is labeled medium-sized. CDR3 sequence (DNA): TGTGCCAGCAGTGACAGAGCAACTAATGAAAAACTGTTTTTT. Translation gives CASSDRATNEKLFF. V usage is TRBV25-1 and J usage is TRBJ1-4, with D unresolved. This CDR3 is built from 14 residues. Germline CDR1 reads MGHDK; CDR2 reads SYGVNS. The germline V and J ends were trimmed by 3 bases and 0 bases, with 5 bases remaining between them.

In this sample, this clonotype turned up a few times. The V and J genes are TRBV5-4 and TRBJ2-5, with D perhaps matching TRBD1 (5 bases). Germline V gives CDR1 SGHNT, CDR2 YYREEE (reference sequence). The CDR3 has 17 residues. Trimming stripped 0 bases from V and 0 bases from J, with 15 bases between. The CDR3 nucleotides are TGTGCCAGCAGCTTGGCCCGAATTCAGGGCCACCAAGAGACCCAGTACTTC. Its protein is CASSLARIQGHQETQYF.

This rearrangement joins TRBV2 to TRBJ2-2, with D unclear. The germline V gene has CDR1 SNHLY and CDR2 FYNNEI. The CDR3 contains 14 residues. Trimming took 6 bases from V and 0 from J, leaving 8 bases between them. CDR3 sequence reads: CASRAPTNTGELFF. The CDR3 bases are TGTGCCAGCAGGGCACCAACGAACACCGGGGAGCTGTTTTTT.

This clonotype has ten or more counts. This chain uses TRBV6-6 with TRBJ2-7, with D unresolved. V gave up 2 bases and J gave up 0 bases, with 5 bases separating them. The germline V gene encodes CDR1 MNHNY and CDR2 SVGAGI (reference sequence). The CDR3 loop spans 13 amino acids. The CDR3 sequence is CASSYAGSYEQYF. As DNA, the CDR3 is TGTGCCAGCAGTTACGCAGGCTCCTACGAGCAGTACTTC.

In this sample, this clonotype turned up many times. The chain uses TRBV20-1 and TRBJ2-1; TRBD2 is a possible D gene (6 bases). The CDR3 is 13 residues long. CDR1 is DFQATT, CDR2 SNEGSKA, per germline (reference sequence). V lost 4 bases and J 6 bases, leaving 13 bases between the germline ends. CDR3 in amino acids: CSATGLEVNEQFF. As DNA, the CDR3 is TGCAGTGCTACGGGACTGGAGGTCAATGAGCAGTTCTTC.

This clonotype appeared many times. The chain is built from TRBV14 and TRBJ1-3, with unresolved D. This CDR3 contains 15 residues. V was pared by 1 base and J by 0 bases, with 7 bases between. The V gene's germline CDR1 is SGHDN and CDR2 FVKESK. This CDR3 reads CASSQGLLSGNTIYF. DNA of the CDR3: TGTGCCAGCAGCCAAGGACTTCTCTCTGGAAACACCATATATTTT.

This clonotype was recorded many times. The CDR3, as DNA: TGTGCCAGCAGCCCCAGGGGTGAAGGCTACACCTTC. Translation: CASSPRGEGYTF. This sequence joins TRBV7-6 and TRBJ1-2; TRBD1 is a possible D gene (6 bases). The CDR3 extends over 12 amino acids. Germline lookup yields CDR1 SGHVS and CDR2 FNYEAQ. The ends were cut back, 5 bases at V and 8 bases at J, with 12 bases in the middle.

A word on this clonotype: One end of the junction fails to match germline, which may point to a read error. The chain joins TRBV19 to TRBJ1-5; TRBD1 aligns across 7 bases. CDR1 and CDR2 from the germline V gene are LNHDA and SQIVND (reference sequence). The CDR3 runs 14 residues. The CDR3 bases are TGTGCCAGTGGTATAGGGGGACAGAGCTTGCCCCAGCATTTT. Its translation: CASGIGGQSLPQHF.

This clonotype was detected ten times or more. This chain uses TRBV20-1 with TRBJ1-3; possibly TRBD1 for D (6 bases). This CDR3 has 13 residues. CDR1 DFQATT and CDR2 SNEGSKA come from the germline V gene (reference sequence). V lost 2 bases and J lost 1, with 6 bases in between. CDR3 amino acids: CSARQGSGNTIYF. The CDR3 DNA follows: TGCAGTGCTAGACAGGGGTCTGGAAACACCATATATTTT.

This clonotype was observed at least ten times. The V gene is TRBV12-3 or TRBV12-4, the J gene TRBJ1-1; D not certain. This CDR3 spans 12 amino acids. The V end was cut by 3 bases, the J end by 11 bases, with 13 bases between. The CDR3 here is CASSLGVLRAFF. Written as DNA, the CDR3 is TGTGCCAGCAGTTTGGGTGTATTGCGGGCTTTCTTT.

This clonotype was seen many times. The V and J genes are TRBV7-8 and TRBJ1-1, with unresolved D. V lost 0 bases and J lost 7, with 9 bases in between. CDR1 SGHVS and CDR2 FQNEAQ come from the germline V gene. The CDR3 has 13 amino acids. CDR3 protein: CASSLADWGEAFF. The CDR3 DNA is TGTGCCAGCAGCTTAGCGGACTGGGGTGAAGCTTTCTTT.

The gene calls are TRBV2 and TRBJ1-1; 10 nucleotides match TRBD1. The CDR3 has 18 residues. V was clipped by 3 bases and J by 5 bases; unmatched bases: 15. Germline assignment: CDR1 SNHLY and CDR2 FYNNEI. The CDR3 DNA is TGTGCCAGCAGTGAGTCACTCTTTGTGACAGGGGGCCGAACTGAAGCTTTCTTT. Its protein product is CASSESLFVTGGRTEAFF. Together with reference TRBV2 and TRBJ1-1, the CDR3 gives the full variable domain: EPEVTQTPSHQVTQMGQEVILRCVPISNHLYFYWYRQILGQKVEFLVSFYNNEISEKSEIFDDQFSVERPDGSNFTLKIRSTKLEDSAMYFCASSESLFVTGGRTEAFFGQGTRLTVV.

This clonotype was counted at least ten times. The genes are TRBV6-5 and TRBJ2-7; tentative D call: TRBD1 (8 bases). V was trimmed by 6 bases and J by 3 bases, leaving 21 bases between them. CDR3 length: 16 residues. The germline gives CDR1 MNHEY, CDR2 SVGAGI. The CDR3 nucleotides are TGTGCCAGCAGCCGACAGGGGACGGCGGGGGTCTACGAGCAGTACTTC. Its protein is CASSRQGTAGVYEQYF.

Remarks on this clonotype: A read error may explain this, as a much larger clone is one base away. This chain links TRBV6-1 with TRBJ1-3; D ambiguous. Germline V CDR1 and CDR2: MNHNS, SASEGT. The CDR3 is 12 amino acids. The CDR3 loop reads CASSRSGDTIYF. The DNA for the CDR3 is TGTGCCAGCAGTCGCTCTGGAGACACCATATATTTT.

This clonotype appeared many times. This chain links TRBV10-3 with TRBJ2-7; D perhaps matches TRBD1 (5 bases). The germline V gene has CDR1 ENHRY and CDR2 SYGVKD. CDR3 length: 12 amino acids. V lost 8 bases, J lost 5 bases, and 13 bases lay in between. The CDR3 DNA sequence: TGTGCCATCGATAAAGGGGTTAACGAGCAGTACTTC. It yields the protein CAIDKGVNEQYF.

A remark on this clonotype: The CDR3 does not close with the conserved phenylalanine or tryptophan, likely indicating a read error. J is TRBJ2-1 and V is TRBV7-2, with no clear D. The CDR3 length is 14 residues. Germline CDR1 is SGHTA and CDR2 is FQGNSA. CDR3 nucleotides: TGCGCCAGCAAAAAGGGTGGCTCCTACAATGAGCAGTTCGTC. Its protein is CASKKGGSYNEQFV.

This clonotype was found once. The chain has TRBV15 and TRBJ2-5, with D perhaps assigned TRBD1 or TRBD2 (5 bases each). The CDR3 runs 17 residues. V shed 3 bases and J shed 1 base, with 18 bases lying between them. Germline loops: CDR1 LNHNV, CDR2 YYDKDF (reference sequence). The CDR3, as DNA: TGTGCCACCAGCAGTGAGTCGAGGGGTAGCCCCCAAGAGACCCAGTACTTC. This gives the protein CATSSESRGSPQETQYF.

The genes are TRBV7-3 and TRBJ2-1, with no clear D. Germline-derived CDR1 and CDR2 are SGHTA and FQGTGA. This CDR3 has 12 residues. The germline V and J ends were trimmed by 5 bases and 3 bases, with 5 bases remaining between them. This chain's CDR3 is CASSALYNEQFF. The CDR3 DNA reads as TGTGCCAGCAGCGCTCTCTACAATGAGCAGTTCTTC.